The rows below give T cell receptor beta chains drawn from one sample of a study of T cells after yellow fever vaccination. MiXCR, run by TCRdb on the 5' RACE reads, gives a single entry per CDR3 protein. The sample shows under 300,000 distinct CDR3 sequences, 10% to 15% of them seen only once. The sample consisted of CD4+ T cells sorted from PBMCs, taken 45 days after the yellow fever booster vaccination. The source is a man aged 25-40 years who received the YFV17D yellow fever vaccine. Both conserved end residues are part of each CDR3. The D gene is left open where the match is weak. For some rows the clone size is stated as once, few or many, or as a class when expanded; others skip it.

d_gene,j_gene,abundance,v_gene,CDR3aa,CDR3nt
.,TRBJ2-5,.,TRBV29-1,CSVEYLGKQETQYF,TGCAGCGTTGAATACCTAGGCAAGCAAGAGACCCAGTACTTC
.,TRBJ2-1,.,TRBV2,CASGSLGFNEQFF,TGTGCCAGTGGGAGCCTCGGCTTTAATGAGCAGTTCTTC
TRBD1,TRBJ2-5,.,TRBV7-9,CASSSRQGALETQYF,TGTGCCAGCAGCTCGAGACAGGGGGCTTTGGAGACCCAGTACTTC
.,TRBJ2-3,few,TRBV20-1,CSGARRGPGDTQYF,TGCAGTGGTGCTAGGAGGGGGCCCGGAGATACGCAGTATTTT
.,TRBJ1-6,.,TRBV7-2,CASSSQGTPLHF,TGTGCCAGCAGTTCACAGGGAACACCCCTCCACTTT
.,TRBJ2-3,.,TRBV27,CASSLSIDSRGTQYF,TGTGCCAGCAGTTTATCGATAGACTCCCGGGGTACGCAGTATTTT
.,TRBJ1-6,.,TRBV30,CAWSSMAYKSPLHF,TGTGCCTGGAGTAGTATGGCGTACAAATCACCCCTCCACTTT
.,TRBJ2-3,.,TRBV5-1,CASSSLGDGTQYF,TGCGCCAGCAGCAGCCTGGGGGACGGTACGCAGTATTTT
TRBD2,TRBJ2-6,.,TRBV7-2,CASSLGSGSGANVLTF,TGTGCCAGCAGCTTAGGAAGCGGGAGTGGGGCCAACGTCCTGACTTTC
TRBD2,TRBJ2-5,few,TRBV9,CASSVVAGVGETQYF,TGTGCCAGCAGCGTAGTAGCGGGAGTTGGAGAGACCCAGTACTTC
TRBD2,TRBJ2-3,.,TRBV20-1,CSAKEIAGGRTDTQYF,TGCAGTGCCAAGGAAATAGCGGGAGGGCGCACAGATACGCAGTATTTT
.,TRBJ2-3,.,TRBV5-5,CASSRSPNTDTQYF,TGTGCCAGCAGCCGCAGTCCCAACACAGATACGCAGTATTTT
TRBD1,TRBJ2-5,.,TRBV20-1,CSASAGTGGLETQYF,TGCAGTGCTAGCGCGGGGACAGGGGGCTTGGAGACCCAGTACTTC
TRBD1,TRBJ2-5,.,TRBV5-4,CASSSGTERTQETQYF,TGTGCCAGCAGCTCTGGGACAGAGCGGACTCAAGAGACCCAGTACTTC
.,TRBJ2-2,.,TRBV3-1,CASSPPQRDHGELFF,TGTGCCAGCAGCCCCCCCCAGAGGGATCACGGGGAGCTGTTTTTT
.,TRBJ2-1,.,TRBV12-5,CASGLVDEQFF,TGTGCTAGTGGTTTGGTAGATGAGCAGTTCTTC
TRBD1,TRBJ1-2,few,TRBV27,CASSWTGGRNGYTF,TGTGCCAGCAGTTGGACAGGGGGACGCAATGGCTACACCTTC
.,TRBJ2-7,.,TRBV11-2,CASSPPQDAAYEQYF,TGTGCCAGCAGCCCCCCACAAGATGCGGCCTACGAGCAGTACTTC
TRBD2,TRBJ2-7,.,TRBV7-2,CASSLEVAGLYEQYF,TGTGCCAGCAGCTTAGAAGTAGCGGGACTGTACGAGCAGTACTTC
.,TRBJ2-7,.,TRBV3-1,CASSHLSYEQYF,TGTGCCAGCAGCCACCTCTCCTACGAGCAGTACTTC
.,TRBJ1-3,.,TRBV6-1,CASSRAGTTLGRNTIYF,TGTGCCAGCAGCCGAGCCGGGACGACGCTGGGAAGAAACACCATATATTTT
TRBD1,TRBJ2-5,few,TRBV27,CASSFNRGGETQYF,TGTGCCAGCAGTTTTAACAGGGGCGGAGAGACCCAGTACTTC
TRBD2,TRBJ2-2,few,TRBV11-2,CASSFSPLAGAVTGELFF,TGTGCCAGCAGCTTTAGTCCGCTAGCGGGAGCAGTCACCGGGGAGCTGTTTTTT
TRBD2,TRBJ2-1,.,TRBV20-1,CSGVPSGRAFEQFF,TGCAGTGGAGTGCCTAGCGGGAGGGCCTTTGAGCAGTTCTTC
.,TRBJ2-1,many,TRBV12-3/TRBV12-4,CASRKSAANEQFF,TGTGCCAGTCGTAAGTCGGCGGCCAATGAGCAGTTCTTC
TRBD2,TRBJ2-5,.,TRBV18,CASSPEHGTSRYF,TGTGCCAGCTCACCGGAACACGGGACTAGTAGGTACTTC
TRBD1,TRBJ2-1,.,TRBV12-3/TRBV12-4,CASDRDRGSYNEQFF,TGTGCCAGCGATCGGGACAGGGGTTCCTACAATGAGCAGTTCTTC
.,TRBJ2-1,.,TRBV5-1,CASSLGQLSYNEQFF,TGCGCCAGCAGCTTGGGACAGCTATCCTACAATGAGCAGTTCTTC
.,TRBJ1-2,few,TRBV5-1,CASSLAWSANYGYTF,TGCGCCAGCAGCTTGGCCTGGTCAGCTAACTATGGCTACACCTTC
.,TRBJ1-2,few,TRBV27,CASSLSFQGGYGYTF,TGTGCCAGCAGTTTATCGTTCCAGGGTGGATATGGCTACACCTTC
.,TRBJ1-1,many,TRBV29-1,CSVESSLQGAFF,TGCAGCGTTGAGTCCTCCCTTCAGGGAGCTTTCTTT
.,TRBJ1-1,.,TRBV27,CASRLTSRTEAFF,TGTGCCAGCAGGTTGACAAGTCGGACTGAAGCTTTCTTT
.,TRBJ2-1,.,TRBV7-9,CASSPVGVVFNEQFF,TGTGCCAGCAGCCCTGTGGGGGTGGTCTTCAATGAGCAGTTCTTC
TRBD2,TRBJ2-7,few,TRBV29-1,CSVEEGASGRGYEQYF,TGCAGCGTTGAAGAGGGGGCTAGCGGGAGAGGGTACGAGCAGTACTTC
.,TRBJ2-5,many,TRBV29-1,CSGGVSGETQYF,TGCAGCGGAGGGGTTTCAGGAGAGACCCAGTACTTC
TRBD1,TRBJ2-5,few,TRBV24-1,CATSDRTGARSQYF,TGTGCCACCAGTGATCGGACAGGGGCCCGCAGCCAGTACTTC
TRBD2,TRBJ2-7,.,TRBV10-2,CASSRVSALAGGINSYEQHF,TGCGCCAGCAGTAGAGTGTCCGCGCTAGCGGGAGGGATTAACTCCTACGAGCAGCACTTC
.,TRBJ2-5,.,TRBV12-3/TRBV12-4,CASSLGSTKTQYF,TGTGCCAGCAGTTTGGGCTCGACCAAGACCCAGTACTTC
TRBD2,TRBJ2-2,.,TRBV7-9,CASSLWREWELFF,TGTGCCAGCAGCTTATGGCGGGAGTGGGAGCTGTTTTTT
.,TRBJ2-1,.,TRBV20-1,CSARDPLTTEQFF,TGCAGTGCTCGCGACCCTTTAACCACTGAGCAGTTCTTC
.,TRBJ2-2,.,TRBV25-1,CASSDPGSAGELFF,TGTGCCAGCAGTGATCCAGGGTCGGCCGGGGAGCTGTTTTTT
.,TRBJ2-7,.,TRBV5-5,CASSFDSLSTYEQYF,TGTGCCAGCAGCTTCGACAGCCTTTCCACCTACGAGCAGTACTTC
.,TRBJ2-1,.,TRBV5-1,CASSLFGTEQFF,TGCGCCAGCAGCTTGTTTGGAACTGAGCAGTTCTTC
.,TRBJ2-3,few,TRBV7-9,CASSPGLRLTDTQYF,TGTGCCAGCAGCCCTGGACTGCGACTCACAGATACGCAGTATTTT
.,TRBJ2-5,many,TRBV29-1,CSVATQETQYF,TGCAGCGTTGCGACCCAAGAGACCCAGTACTTC
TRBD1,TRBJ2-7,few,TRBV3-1,CASSQDRGLSYEQYF,TGTGCCAGCAGCCAAGACAGGGGGCTTTCCTACGAGCAGTACTTC
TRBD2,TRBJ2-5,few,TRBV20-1,CSASPSSGATQETQYF,TGCAGTGCTAGCCCTTCTAGCGGGGCTACCCAAGAGACCCAGTACTTC
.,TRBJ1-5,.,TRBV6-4,CAFSFGGFQPQHF,TGTGCCTTCAGTTTCGGGGGTTTTCAGCCCCAGCATTTT